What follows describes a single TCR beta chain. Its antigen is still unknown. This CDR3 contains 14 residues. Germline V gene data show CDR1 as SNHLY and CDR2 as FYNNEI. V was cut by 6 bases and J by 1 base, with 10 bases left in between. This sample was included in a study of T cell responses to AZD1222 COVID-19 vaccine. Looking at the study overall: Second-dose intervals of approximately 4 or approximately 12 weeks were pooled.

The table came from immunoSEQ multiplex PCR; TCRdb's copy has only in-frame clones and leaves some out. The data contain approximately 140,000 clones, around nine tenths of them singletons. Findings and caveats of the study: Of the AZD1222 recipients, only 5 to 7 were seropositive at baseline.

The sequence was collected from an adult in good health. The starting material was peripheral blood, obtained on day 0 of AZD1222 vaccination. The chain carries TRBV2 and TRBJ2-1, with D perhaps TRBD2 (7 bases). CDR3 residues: CASRSGTSYNEQFF. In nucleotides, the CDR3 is TGTGCCAGCAGGAGCGGGACATCCTACAATGAGCAGTTCTTC.